What follows are 29 T cell receptor beta chains derived from one specimen sequenced in a study of T cell responses to AZD1222 COVID-19 vaccine. TCRdb's table, derived via immunoSEQ multiplex PCR, lists solely in-frame clones and lacks some. Counted here are under 150,000 clones, 75% to 90% occurring once; the ten biggest clones make up 1.5% to 2%. The sample in question was peripheral blood, obtained 28 days after the second AZD1222 dose. The source is an adult who received the AZD1222 COVID-19 vaccine.

This chain uses TRBV5-1 with TRBJ1-2; 10 positions agree with TRBD1. V lost 4 bases, J lost 4 bases, and 7 bases stayed unmatched. The CDR3 consists of 15 residues. Germline V gene sequence: CDR1 SGHRS, CDR2 YFSETQ. CDR3: CASSDGQGGPYGYTF. The CDR3 DNA follows: TGCGCCAGCAGCGACGGACAGGGGGGCCCCTATGGCTACACCTTC.

The chain recombines TRBV12-3 or TRBV12-4 with TRBJ1-6; D uncertain. V shed 2 bases and J shed 10 bases, with 9 bases lying between them. The CDR3 is made up of 13 amino acids. DNA of the CDR3: TGTGCCAGCAGTTTAAGCTGGGGATCACCCCTCCACTTT. Translating gives CASSLSWGSPLHF.

This chain links TRBV19 with TRBJ1-5, with D hard to call. The germline V gene encodes CDR1 LNHDA and CDR2 SQIVND (reference sequence). Trimming pared 0 bases from V and 7 bases from J, leaving 4 bases between. This CDR3 region has 12 residues. CDR3 sequence reads: CASSIERQPQHF. The CDR3 DNA follows: TGTGCCAGTAGTATAGAACGGCAGCCCCAGCATTTT.

The J gene is TRBJ1-6, the V gene TRBV24-1; D may be TRBD1 (5 bases). V was pared by 9 bases and J by 6 bases, with 11 bases between. Per the germline V gene, CDR1 is KGHDR and CDR2 is SFDVKD. This CDR3 contains 13 residues. This chain's CDR3 is CATQRGVNSPLHF. The CDR3 bases are TGTGCCACCCAACGGGGGGTTAATTCACCCCTCCACTTT.

This clone was seen once. This sequence joins TRBV19 and TRBJ2-5; 7 nucleotides line up with TRBD1. The CDR3 spans 13 residues. Germline lookup yields CDR1 LNHDA and CDR2 SQIVND (reference sequence). V was clipped by 2 bases and J by 5 bases; unmatched bases: 2. The CDR3 reads CASSITGVETQYF. The CDR3 coding sequence is TGTGCCAGTAGTATAACAGGGGTCGAGACCCAGTACTTC.

The chain joins TRBV7-8 to TRBJ1-2, with D unresolved. The CDR3 runs 13 residues. V was clipped by 8 bases and J by 5 bases, with 15 bases between them. Germline V gives CDR1 SGHVS, CDR2 FQNEAQ. The CDR3 DNA follows: TGTGCCAGCCGCTCGAGGACTGGATATGGCTACACCTTC. Residues: CASRSRTGYGYTF. The full variable domain, its missing parts supplied by reference TRBV7-8 and TRBJ1-2, is GAGVSQSPRYKVAKRGQDVALRCDPISGHVSLFWYQQALGQGPEFLTYFQNEAQLDKSGLPSDRFFAERPEGSVSTLKIQRTQQEDSAVYLCASRSRTGYGYTFGSGTRLTVV.

The gene calls are TRBV5-1 and TRBJ2-2; D gene unclear. V was trimmed by 0 bases and J by 1 base, leaving 10 bases between them. The length of the CDR3 is 16 residues. CDR1 and CDR2 (germline): SGHRS, YFSETQ. The CDR3 DNA reads TGCGCCAGCAGCTTGGGGTCGGTTCAGAACACCGGGGAGCTGTTTTTT. Protein sequence: CASSLGSVQNTGELFF.

The rearrangement joins TRBV28 to TRBJ2-7; tentative D call: TRBD1 (6 bases). The CDR3 covers 15 residues. V lost 8 bases, J lost 6 bases, and 23 bases lay in between. CDR1 MDHEN and CDR2 SYDVKM come from the germline V gene. The CDR3 loop is CASPKGQGRTGEQYV. The CDR3 coding sequence is TGTGCCAGCCCTAAAGGGCAGGGGCGAACCGGCGAGCAGTACGTC.

The genes are TRBV14 and TRBJ1-2; D unresolved. Between the trimmed V and J ends, which lost 4 bases and 1 base, there was a span of 7 bases. Germline CDR1 SGHDN, CDR2 FVKESK. The CDR3 contains 13 residues. CDR3 sequence: CASSLGLNYGYTF. The CDR3 DNA reads as TGTGCCAGCAGCCTCGGTCTTAACTATGGCTACACCTTC.

The CDR3 loop reads CASSLVPPSSGTEAFF. Written as DNA, the CDR3 is TGTGCCAGCAGCTTAGTTCCTCCCTCCTCGGGGACTGAAGCTTTCTTT. The rearrangement links TRBV11-2 to TRBJ1-1; the D is unclear. Germline CDR1 is SGHAT and CDR2 is FQNNGV. V shed 1 base and J shed 5 bases, with 17 bases lying between them. The CDR3 has 16 residues.

This chain joins TRBV4-1 and TRBJ2-7; D gene unclear. The CDR3 covers 15 residues. Trimming removed 0 bases from V and 2 bases from J, with 11 bases in between. Germline-derived CDR1 and CDR2 are MGHRA and YSYEKL. The CDR3 bases are TGCGCCAGCAGCCAAGAACCCGGGTCGACCTACGAGCAGTACTTC. Translation: CASSQEPGSTYEQYF.

A single count supports this clone. This rearrangement joins TRBV4-1 to TRBJ1-2; D perhaps matches TRBD1 (6 bases). The CDR3 sequence is 15 residues long. Germline loops: CDR1 MGHRA, CDR2 YSYEKL. V lost 0 bases and J 7 bases, leaving 15 bases between the germline ends. CDR3 protein: CASSQEGHSNLGYTF. The CDR3 coding sequence is TGCGCCAGCAGCCAAGAGGGACACTCTAACCTTGGCTACACCTTC.

V is TRBV2 and J is TRBJ1-1; D is unclear. V was pared by 7 bases and J by 5 bases, with 14 bases between. Germline lookup yields CDR1 SNHLY and CDR2 FYNNEI. This CDR3 has 13 amino acids. In DNA form, the CDR3 reads TGTGCCAGCACCATATTGGGAGGAACTGAAGCTTTCTTT. Protein product: CASTILGGTEAFF.

The chain combines TRBV29-1 with TRBJ1-1; no clear D. Trimming left V 4 bases short and J 4 bases short, with 13 bases between. Germline CDR1 is SQVTM and CDR2 is ANQGSEA. The CDR3 runs to 13 residues. The CDR3 here is CSVVATAGTEAFF. The DNA of the CDR3 is TGCAGCGTTGTCGCCACGGCCGGCACTGAAGCTTTCTTT.

This sequence joins TRBV18 and TRBJ1-5; no definite D call. Per germline, CDR1 KGHSH and CDR2 LQKENI. Trimming took 6 bases from V and 13 from J, leaving 19 bases between them. The CDR3 has 13 residues. The CDR3 loop reads CASSPSEKALQHF. The CDR3 DNA sequence: TGTGCCAGCTCCCCCTCTGAGAAGGCACTTCAGCATTTT.

This clone was observed a few times. Here the CDR3 DNA reads TGTGCCAGCAGCGGACGGACTAGCGGGGGGACAGATACGCAGTATTTT. Amino acid sequence: CASSGRTSGGTDTQYF. The chain recombines TRBV7-9 with TRBJ2-3; the match to TRBD2 covers 14 bases. The germline V gene encodes CDR1 SEHNR and CDR2 FQNEAQ (reference sequence). This CDR3 contains 16 residues. The ends lost 5 bases at V and 3 bases at J; junction bases unmatched: 4.

The V gene is TRBV28, the J gene TRBJ1-5; D is undetermined. The CDR3 totals 14 residues. The germline V and J ends were trimmed by 7 bases and 3 bases, with 13 bases remaining between them. Germline CDR1 reads MDHEN; CDR2 reads SYDVKM. CDR3 in DNA: TGTGCCAGCACCACGAGAGCGAACAATCAGCCCCAGCATTTT. Amino acid sequence: CASTTRANNQPQHF.

In nucleotides, the CDR3 is TGTGCCAGCAGCTTATTTCTCTCTGGGGCCAACGTCCTGACTTTC. Encoded protein: CASSLFLSGANVLTF. V and J are TRBV7-9 and TRBJ2-6; D ambiguous. Trimming pared 2 bases from V and 0 bases from J, leaving 5 bases between. The CDR3 length is 15 residues. Germline V CDR1 and CDR2: SEHNR, FQNEAQ (reference sequence).

V gene TRBV7-2 combines with J gene TRBJ1-1; tentatively, D is TRBD1 (5 bases). V dropped 1 base and J dropped 0 bases, with 21 bases sitting between them. Germline V gene data show CDR1 as SGHTA and CDR2 as FQGNSA. The CDR3 extends over 19 amino acids. In nucleotides, the CDR3 is TGTGCCAGCAGCTTAGGATCAGGGTTATCTAAGGGGCTGAACACTGAAGCTTTCTTT. Its protein product is CASSLGSGLSKGLNTEAFF.

This chain joins TRBV5-1 and TRBJ2-5; TRBD2 aligns across 9 bases. Germline V lookup: CDR1 SGHRS, CDR2 YFSETQ. J was trimmed by 2 bases and V by 0 bases; bases with no gene match: 8. The CDR3 is 17 residues long. The CDR3 spells CASSLGGGAPMQETQYF. Written as DNA, the CDR3 is TGCGCCAGCAGCTTGGGCGGGGGGGCCCCGATGCAAGAGACCCAGTACTTC.

The V call is TRBV4-3, the J call TRBJ2-1; TRBD1 matches at 8 bases. V gave up 3 bases and J gave up 2 bases; unmatched junction bases: 3. Germline V gene data show CDR1 as LGHNA and CDR2 as YSLEER. CDR3 size: 15 residues. The CDR3 spells CASSHTGQAYNEQFF. The CDR3 DNA reads TGCGCCAGCAGCCATACGGGACAGGCCTACAATGAGCAGTTCTTC.

V usage is TRBV28 and J usage is TRBJ2-7; 7 bases match TRBD1. J gave up 6 bases and V 4 bases, and 9 bases lay outside the gene matches. Germline CDR1 is MDHEN and CDR2 is SYDVKM. The CDR3 contains 14 residues. The CDR3 protein is CASSSPTGSREQYV. CDR3 DNA: TGTGCCAGCAGTTCGCCGACAGGGTCACGCGAGCAGTACGTC.

The gene calls are TRBV4-1 and TRBJ1-3; unclear D gene. This CDR3 has 16 amino acids. V lost 1 base to trimming and J lost 0 bases, with 10 bases between them. Germline CDR1 MGHRA, CDR2 YSYEKL. The CDR3 DNA reads TGCGCCAGCAGCCAAGTACAACTGATCTCTGGAAACACCATATATTTT. This sequence encodes CASSQVQLISGNTIYF.

The chain carries TRBV5-1 and TRBJ2-7; D ambiguous. The length of the CDR3 is 14 residues. Per the germline V gene, CDR1 is SGHRS and CDR2 is YFSETQ. Trimming cost V 1 base and J 4 bases, with 12 bases left between them. In DNA, the CDR3 is TGCGCCAGCAGCTTGAACAGCCCGCGATACGAGCAGTACTTC. Its protein product is CASSLNSPRYEQYF.

The V and J genes are TRBV10-3 and TRBJ1-5; 8 bases agree with TRBD1. CDR3 length: 16 amino acids. Germline assignment: CDR1 ENHRY and CDR2 SYGVKD. V dropped 4 bases and J dropped 1; count of bases not matched to a gene: 6. The DNA for the CDR3 is TGTGCCATCAGTGGTGGGACAGGATCAAGCAATCAGCCCCAGCATTTT. It is translated as CAISGGTGSSNQPQHF.

The gene calls are TRBV28 and TRBJ1-5, with TRBD1 matching 10 bases. CDR3 size: 16 residues. V was clipped by 4 bases and J by 6 bases; unmatched bases: 9. Germline CDR1 is MDHEN and CDR2 is SYDVKM. In DNA, the CDR3 is TGTGCCAGCAGTTCCAGGGACAGGGGTTCGGTTCAGCCCCAGCATTTT. It yields the protein CASSSRDRGSVQPQHF.

This chain connects TRBV11-2 to TRBJ1-5; the D gene is possibly TRBD1 (5 bases). The V gene lost 1 base and the J gene lost 10 bases, with 20 bases spanning the gap. Germline assignment: CDR1 SGHAT and CDR2 FQNNGV. The CDR3 has 16 residues. The CDR3 protein is CASSLGRDRIFGPQHF. CDR3 nucleotide sequence: TGTGCCAGCAGCTTAGGCCGGGACCGAATTTTTGGCCCCCAGCATTTT.

The chain is built from TRBV7-3 and TRBJ2-3; 7 nucleotides align to TRBD1. V was pared by 8 bases and J by 10 bases, with 9 bases of the junction left unmatched. Per the germline V gene, CDR1 is SGHTA and CDR2 is FQGTGA. This CDR3 has 12 amino acids. The CDR3 DNA reads as TGTGCCAGCGGTCGGCCCGGACAGGCGCAGTATTTT. Amino acid sequence: CASGRPGQAQYF.

The chain uses TRBV5-5 and TRBJ1-3; D gene ambiguous. The CDR3 has 14 residues. Per germline, CDR1 SGHKS and CDR2 YYEKEE (reference sequence). V was pared by 4 bases and J by 2 bases, with 10 bases between. In nucleotides, the CDR3 is TGTGCCAGCAGCCGCCCTGGGGCTGGAAACACCATATATTTT. Translating gives CASSRPGAGNTIYF.